This TCR beta chain is from a study of read filtering for tumor transcriptome and immune sequencing. Study as a whole: By R-ISS, stages I, II and III held around 8, 15 and 7 patients. General study points: Without single-read clonotypes, shared clonotype proportions correlated more between IR-seq and RNA-seq.

Details on this clonotype: The antigen remains undetermined.

Molecular barcoded adaptors covering alpha/delta and beta/gamma chains were used on roughly 400 ng RNA. MiXCR, run by TCRdb on the reads, gives a single entry per CDR3 protein. Among around 14,000 distinct CDR3 sequences listed, 20% were seen once. This CDR3 is 15 amino acids long. V lost 5 bases and J lost 7; bases outside the gene matches: 14. Germline lookup yields CDR1 DFQATT and CDR2 SNEGSKA (reference sequence). The sample was a population of CD138-negative cells sorted from bone marrow. This receptor was identified in a donor at least 40 years old with multiple myeloma. The rearrangement uses TRBV20-1 and TRBJ2-7, with 10 bases identical to TRBD2. CDR3 sequence reads: CSAPPQEREGWEQYF. Here the CDR3 DNA reads TGCAGTGCTCCACCCCAGGAGCGGGAGGGCTGGGAGCAGTACTTC.